This is a list of T cell receptor beta chains from one sample in a study of blood T cell repertoires in COVID-19. The data were produced by immunoSEQ multiplex PCR, yet TCRdb's version contains in-frame clones alone and is incomplete. The data hold some 150,000 clones, with about 79% observed a single time. The sequencing sample was made of PBMCs or T cells enriched from blood (not recorded which). The receptors here all came from a middle-aged man who had recovered from COVID-19. CDR3s include the opening cysteine and the closing phenylalanine or tryptophan. The D gene is left open where the match is weak. A row's size may be missing; if present it is once, few, many or a size class.

J gene: TRBJ1-2; D gene: -; V gene: TRBV27; clone size: -; CDR3 DNA: TGTGCCAGCAGTCGAAAACCAGGGGAATATGGCTACACCTTC; CDR3 protein: CASSRKPGEYGYTF
J gene: TRBJ1-4; D gene: -; V gene: TRBV5-1; clone size: once; CDR3 DNA: TGCGCCAGCACCGACAGTTGGGACTCAACTAATGAAAAACTGTTTTTT; CDR3 protein: CASTDSWDSTNEKLFF
J gene: TRBJ2-2; D gene: TRBD1; V gene: TRBV9; clone size: -; CDR3 DNA: TGTGCCAGCAGCTCGGGACAGGGGGCATACACCGGGGAGCTGTTTTTT; CDR3 protein: CASSSGQGAYTGELFF
J gene: TRBJ1-1; D gene: TRBD1; V gene: TRBV13; clone size: -; CDR3 DNA: TGTGCCAGCAGCCGGAGGACAGGGGTGAACACTGAAGCTTTCTTT; CDR3 protein: CASSRRTGVNTEAFF
J gene: TRBJ1-1; D gene: -; V gene: TRBV5-1; clone size: -; CDR3 DNA: TGCGCCAGCAGCTTGGTTACAGGGACTGAAGCTTTCTTT; CDR3 protein: CASSLVTGTEAFF
J gene: TRBJ2-1; D gene: TRBD1; V gene: TRBV6-5; clone size: -; CDR3 DNA: TGTGCCAGCAGAACGGACAGGGACAATGAGCAGTTCTTC; CDR3 protein: CASRTDRDNEQFF
J gene: TRBJ2-3; D gene: TRBD1; V gene: TRBV4-1; clone size: -; CDR3 DNA: TGCGCCAGCAGCCTGAGGACAGGGGGGAGCGCAGATACGCAGTATTTT; CDR3 protein: CASSLRTGGSADTQYF
J gene: TRBJ1-1; D gene: TRBD1; V gene: TRBV6-4; clone size: -; CDR3 DNA: TGTGCCAGCAGTGACGGGACAGGGGGCACTGAAGCTTTCTTT; CDR3 protein: CASSDGTGGTEAFF
J gene: TRBJ1-1; D gene: -; V gene: TRBV2; clone size: -; CDR3 DNA: TGTGCCAGCAGCCCGAGACAGGTTGAAGCTTTCTTT; CDR3 protein: CASSPRQVEAFF
J gene: TRBJ1-2; D gene: -; V gene: TRBV12-3/TRBV12-4; clone size: -; CDR3 DNA: TGTGCCAGCAGCCGGACAGTCTATGGCTACACCTTC; CDR3 protein: CASSRTVYGYTF
J gene: TRBJ2-7; D gene: -; V gene: TRBV27; clone size: -; CDR3 DNA: TGTGCCAGCAGTTTATCGGACACCGGGGGCTCCTACGAGCAGTACTTC; CDR3 protein: CASSLSDTGGSYEQYF